Sample share makes the clone carrying this TCR beta chain medium-sized. The target antigen is unknown. The data derive from a study of metastatic and nonmetastatic thyroid tumors. Study at large: From malignant and benign thyroid patients, repertoires in blood and in tumor or nodule tissue were compared. Study-wide findings and caveats: Reported TCR beta diversity, measured in blood and tumor, was significantly higher for malignant thyroid tumors than for benign nodules.

Trimming shortened V by 2 bases and J by 4 bases, and 14 bases separated the two germline ends. The germline V gene has CDR1 ENHRY and CDR2 SYGVKD. This CDR3 contains 15 residues. The authors' processing: Built for papillary thyroid cancer, a distant-metastasis classifier drew on CDR3 differences across clinicopathological groups. MiXCR was used by TCRdb to re-call the PCR reads. What appears here as the V and J calls and clone size reflects TCRdb's work, not the paper's. The sample has 9,900 or so clones; roughly 9.8% are singletons. No treatment had been given to any patient before thyroid surgery. V is TRBV10-3 and J is TRBJ1-1; tentative D call: TRBD1 (5 bases). Sequenced material: tumor tissue. The receptor's source is a female donor with papillary thyroid cancer or a benign thyroid nodule (not recorded which). Some clones in this sample may be carry-over from other donors' samples. As DNA, the CDR3 is TGTGCCATCAGTGAGGGGGGGGGGACCGGCACTGAAGCTTTCTTT. Protein product: CAISEGGGTGTEAFF.